The 22 T cell receptor beta chains in this list originate from one sample, sequenced in a study of OX40 agonist ivuxolimab in advanced cancers. Measured with immunoSEQ multiplex PCR; TCRdb has only the in-frame clones, and not every one. Of some 51,000 clones in the sample, 85% to 90% were seen once. The sequences come from CD4+ or CD8+ T cells sorted from blood, collected in a trial of the OX40 agonist ivuxolimab. Receptors were obtained from an adult with an advanced solid tumor such as melanoma, head and neck, liver or kidney cancer.

This chain uses TRBV28 with TRBJ1-1; D is perhaps TRBD1 (5 bases). CDR1 and CDR2 (germline): MDHEN, SYDVKM. The CDR3 totals 14 residues. Deletions cut 6 bases from V and 7 bases from J, with 18 bases between. The CDR3 spells CASSPNPGRLEAFF. The CDR3 nucleotides are TGTGCCAGCAGCCCGAACCCGGGACGCCTTGAAGCTTTCTTT.

The gene calls are TRBV5-1 and TRBJ2-1, with 7 bases fitting TRBD1. Germline V gene data show CDR1 as SGHRS and CDR2 as YFSETQ. The junction had 7 bases not matched to a gene; V was cut back by 4 bases and J by 6 bases. This CDR3 comprises 14 residues. The CDR3 reads CASSLLGQVNEQFF. The CDR3 nucleotides read TGCGCCAGCAGCCTGCTAGGACAGGTCAATGAGCAGTTCTTC.

This clone showed up just once. The CDR3 loop reads CASSQSENSEAFF. The CDR3 DNA sequence: TGTGCCAGCAGTCAGTCGGAGAATTCTGAAGCTTTCTTT. The rearrangement joins TRBV6-4 to TRBJ1-1; D is unclear. Germline-derived CDR1 and CDR2 are MRHNA and SNTAGT. The CDR3 has 13 amino acids. V lost 5 bases and J 6 bases, leaving 13 bases between the germline ends.

The J gene is TRBJ1-2, the V gene TRBV13, with 9 bases lining up with TRBD1. J gave up 6 bases and V 5 bases, and 1 base lay outside the gene matches. The germline gives CDR1 PRHDT, CDR2 FYEKMQ (reference sequence). The CDR3 spans 12 residues. The CDR3 region is CASSGQGNGYTF. The DNA for the CDR3 is TGTGCCAGCAGCGGACAGGGGAATGGCTACACCTTC.

The genes are TRBV27 and TRBJ1-1; 9 bases match TRBD1. V gave up 0 bases and J gave up 5 bases; unmatched junction bases: 4. The CDR3 spans 15 residues. CDR1 and CDR2 from the germline V gene are MNHEY and SMNVEV (reference sequence). The CDR3 reads CASSLSGTGWTEAFF. The CDR3 DNA follows: TGTGCCAGCAGTTTATCGGGGACAGGGTGGACTGAAGCTTTCTTT.

J is TRBJ2-7 and V is TRBV5-6, with D tentatively TRBD1 (6 bases). V was shortened by 0 bases and J by 10 bases, with 17 bases between the two germline ends. Germline V gene lookup returns CDR1 SGHDT and CDR2 YYEEEE. The CDR3 is 14 amino acids. The CDR3 spells CASSLEGHKLLQYF. Written as DNA, the CDR3 is TGTGCCAGCAGCTTGGAGGGACACAAACTCCTCCAGTACTTC.

The rearrangement uses TRBV7-2 and TRBJ2-7; D gene unclear. Germline V lookup: CDR1 SGHTA, CDR2 FQGNSA. The CDR3 covers 13 residues. Trimming took 3 bases from V and 0 from J, leaving 6 bases between them. CDR3 loop: CASSFSVSYEQYF. DNA for the CDR3: TGTGCCAGCAGCTTTTCAGTCTCCTACGAGCAGTACTTC.

The rearrangement links TRBV7-9 to TRBJ2-2; D not resolved. The CDR3 has 11 amino acids. With 5 bases removed from V and 9 bases from J, the gap between germline ends came to 7 bases. The germline CDR1 and CDR2 sequences are SEHNR and FQNEAQ (reference sequence). The CDR3 DNA reads as TGTGCCAGCAGCCCAGACCGGGAGCTGTTTTTT. The encoded protein is CASSPDRELFF.

The gene calls are TRBV28 and TRBJ1-1; D is undetermined. The germline V gene encodes CDR1 MDHEN and CDR2 SYDVKM. The V end was cut by 11 bases, the J end by 1 base, with 11 bases between. The length of the CDR3 is 12 residues. The chain's CDR3 is CASDDWNTEAFF. CDR3 coding DNA: TGTGCCTCCGACGACTGGAACACTGAAGCTTTCTTT.

CDR3 coding DNA: TGTGCCAGCAGCTTGGGGAGCTCCTACGAGCAGTACTTC. It specifies CASSLGSSYEQYF. V gene TRBV11-3 combines with J gene TRBJ2-7; TRBD2 is a possible D gene (5 bases). V was trimmed by 3 bases and J by 0 bases, leaving 6 bases between them. The CDR3 length is 13 residues. Germline V CDR1 and CDR2: SGHNT, YENEEA. Based on the CDR3 plus reference TRBV11-3 and TRBJ2-7, the full variable domain is EAGVVQSPRYKIIEKKQPVAFWCNPISGHNTLYWYLQNLGQGPELLIRYENEEAVDDSQLPKDRFSAERLKGVDSTLKIQPAELGDSAVYLCASSLGSSYEQYFGPGTRLTVT.

The chain couples TRBV11-2 to TRBJ2-7, with D uncertain. Germline lookup yields CDR1 SGHAT and CDR2 FQNNGV. V lost 2 bases and J 6 bases, leaving 8 bases between the germline ends. This CDR3 region has 12 residues. The CDR3 is CASSLTSSEQYF. In DNA form, the CDR3 reads TGTGCCAGCAGCTTAACCAGTTCCGAGCAGTACTTC.

This chain uses TRBV27 with TRBJ1-1; possible D gene TRBD1, 6 bases. Germline V gene data show CDR1 as MNHEY and CDR2 as SMNVEV (reference sequence). The CDR3 runs to 17 residues. The V end lost 5 bases, the J end lost 1 base, and 20 bases lay between the germline ends. CDR3 in amino acids: CASSPLHLRQENTEAFF. The CDR3 region has the DNA TGTGCCAGCAGTCCTTTACACCTTCGACAGGAGAACACTGAAGCTTTCTTT.

The chain is built from TRBV7-9 and TRBJ1-3, with D perhaps matching TRBD1 (5 bases). Trimming pared 5 bases from V and 0 bases from J, leaving 8 bases between. This CDR3 contains 14 residues. Germline V lookup: CDR1 SEHNR, CDR2 FQNEAQ (reference sequence). The CDR3 coding sequence is TGTGCCAGCAGCCCCAGGGTCTCTGGAAACACCATATATTTT. Protein sequence: CASSPRVSGNTIYF.

The J gene is TRBJ1-1, the V gene TRBV4-1, with unresolved D. This CDR3 comprises 14 residues. Trimming removed 1 base at V and 5 bases at J, with 11 bases between. CDR1 MGHRA and CDR2 YSYEKL come from the germline V gene. The CDR3 DNA reads as TGCGCCAGCAGCCAAGCTCACGCGGCGACTGAAGCTTTCTTT. This encodes CASSQAHAATEAFF.

In this sample, this clone turned up a few times. The chain uses TRBV4-3 and TRBJ1-3; D possibly corresponds to TRBD1 (6 bases). The V end was cut by 0 bases, the J end by 4 bases, with 10 bases between. The CDR3 has 15 amino acids. Per germline, CDR1 LGHNA and CDR2 YSLEER. The CDR3 sequence is CASSQDQGKGNTIYF. For the CDR3, the DNA is TGCGCCAGCAGCCAAGATCAGGGGAAAGGAAACACCATATATTTT.

This chain uses TRBV15 with TRBJ1-4; D is ambiguous. V was pared by 8 bases and J by 11 bases, with 18 bases between. Germline CDR1 reads LNHNV; CDR2 reads YYDKDF (reference sequence). The CDR3 is 13 residues long. The CDR3 reads CATSAVYGVKLFF. DNA of the CDR3: TGTGCCACCTCGGCAGTGTATGGGGTGAAACTGTTTTTT.

This clone counts as medium-sized. V and J are TRBV7-6 and TRBJ2-7, with TRBD2 matching over 7 bases. With 5 bases clipped from V and 2 bases from J, the junction kept 9 bases outside the gene matches. The CDR3 loop spans 15 amino acids. Germline values: CDR1 SGHVS, CDR2 FNYEAQ. The CDR3 sequence is CASSPAASGTYEQYF. The CDR3 DNA is TGTGCCAGCAGCCCGGCGGCTAGCGGTACCTACGAGCAGTACTTC.

The V call is TRBV15, the J call TRBJ1-1, with TRBD1 identical over 7 bases. CDR3 length equals 16 residues. The germline gives CDR1 LNHNV, CDR2 YYDKDF (reference sequence). Trimming cost V 2 bases and J 4 bases; bases outside gene matches: 10. The CDR3 here is CATSRILTGEPTEAFF. The CDR3 DNA is TGTGCCACCAGCAGAATTTTAACAGGGGAGCCCACTGAAGCTTTCTTT.

This chain links TRBV5-1 with TRBJ1-1; D is perhaps TRBD1 (5 bases). Trimming removed 0 bases from V and 1 base from J, with 13 bases in between. The CDR3 is 16 residues long. Per germline, CDR1 SGHRS and CDR2 YFSETQ. The CDR3 sequence: CASSLVGVWENTEAFF. The DNA of the CDR3 is TGCGCCAGCAGCTTGGTGGGGGTCTGGGAGAACACTGAAGCTTTCTTT. The full variable domain, in which reference TRBV5-1 and TRBJ1-1 provide the parts outside the CDR3, is KAGVTQTPRYLIKTRGQQVTLSCSPISGHRSVSWYQQTPGQGLQFLFEYFSETQRNKGNFPGRFSGRQFSNSRSEMNVSTLELGDSALYLCASSLVGVWENTEAFFGQGTRLTVV.

The chain joins TRBV4-1 to TRBJ2-2; the D is unclear. This CDR3 has 14 residues. Germline CDR1 and CDR2: MGHRA and YSYEKL. V lost 3 bases, J lost 5 bases, and 10 bases lay in between. CDR3: CASSQTKETGELFF. CDR3 nucleotides: TGCGCCAGCAGCCAGACCAAGGAGACCGGGGAGCTGTTTTTT.

The chain joins TRBV7-9 to TRBJ2-5; TRBD2 is a possible D gene (5 bases). This CDR3 region has 15 residues. Trimming cost V 1 base and J 5 bases, with 14 bases left between them. Germline V gene sequence: CDR1 SEHNR, CDR2 FQNEAQ (reference sequence). The CDR3 DNA sequence: TGTGCCAGCAGCTTAGGACCCCAGCGGAGGGAGACCCAGTACTTC. Translating it yields CASSLGPQRRETQYF.

This chain connects TRBV4-1 to TRBJ2-2; 8 bases align to TRBD1. The length of the CDR3 is 14 residues. J gave up 3 bases and V 4 bases, and 1 base lay outside the gene matches. The germline V gene encodes CDR1 MGHRA and CDR2 YSYEKL. The CDR3, as DNA: TGCGCCAGCAGCCTGACAGGGGACACCGGGGAGCTGTTTTTT. It yields the protein CASSLTGDTGELFF.